Detailed here is one TCR beta chain. The antigen remains unidentified. The record originates from a study of T cells in tumors after PD-1 blockade. Study overall: Prior checkpoint blockade, systemic immunosuppressant use, or anti-cancer therapy within 4 weeks excluded patients. Daily vismodegib 150 mg continued in a subset of anti-PD-1-treated patients. The study's findings and limits: Peripheral recruitment is suggested, as some novel exhausted tumor clones were in pre-treatment blood.

The CDR3 is 13 residues long. V was cut by 10 bases and J by 3 bases, with 15 bases left in between. Germline V gene lookup returns CDR1 ENHRY and CDR2 SYGVKD. Genomic DNA template from tumor biopsies or peripheral blood, 616 ng to 6,004 ng input. Libraries were prepared by immunoSEQ multiplex PCR; TCRdb keeps only in-frame clonotypes and omits some of them. The sample has approximately 60,000 clones; about 74% are singletons. This chain joins TRBV10-3 and TRBJ2-5; TRBD2 might be the D (6 bases). Specimen: PBMCs, collected after anti-PD-1 treatment. This TCR came from a human donor with basal cell carcinoma. The CDR3 sequence is CASAAGPEETQYF. CDR3 in DNA: TGTGCCAGCGCTGCGGGACCAGAAGAGACCCAGTACTTC.